This is a list of T cell receptor beta chains from one sample in a study of patients and donors after allogeneic stem cell transplantation. TCRdb re-analysed the RT-PCR reads in MiXCR, keeping a single row per CDR3 protein. The sample records 20,000 to 30,000 distinct CDR3 sequences, more than 8% being singletons. Sequenced sample: blood, either unsorted or a sorted T cell fraction (not recorded which). Receptors were obtained from a human donor who was either an allogeneic HSCT recipient or a stem cell or donor lymphocyte infusion donor (not recorded which). It is not recorded whose cells these are; they may come from a transplant donor. The CDR3 runs from the conserved cysteine through the conserved F or W. The order of the fields is V gene, D gene, J gene, clone size, CDR3 protein, CDR3 DNA. D genes are given only for firm matches. The size field is filled for only some rows; it gives once, few, many or a size class.

>TRBV12-3/TRBV12-4|.|TRBJ1-2|few
CASSDNYGYTF
TGTGCCAGCAGTGATAACTATGGCTACACCTTC
>TRBV13|TRBD1|TRBJ2-7|few
CASLARTGLSYEQYF
TGTGCCAGCTTAGCCAGGACAGGTCTCTCCTACGAGCAGTACTTC
>TRBV20-1|TRBD2|TRBJ2-7|many
CSAGGVSGYEQYF
TGCAGTGCGGGGGGGGTTTCGGGCTACGAGCAGTACTTC
>TRBV7-9|.|TRBJ2-3|many
CASSLVGHRTDTQYF
TGTGCCAGCAGCTTAGTGGGACATCGCACAGATACGCAGTATTTT
>TRBV28|TRBD2|TRBJ2-7|few
CASSLLTRGTYEQYF
TGTGCCAGCAGTTTGCTCACGCGGGGGACCTACGAGCAGTACTTC
>TRBV7-8|.|TRBJ2-7|many
CASSFRGAGDEQYF
TGTGCCAGCAGCTTCAGGGGAGCCGGGGACGAGCAGTACTTC
>TRBV7-9|TRBD1|TRBJ1-2|.
CASSLGMRQGRSYGYTF
TGTGCCAGCAGCTTAGGGATGCGACAGGGACGGAGCTATGGCTACACCTTC
>TRBV2|.|TRBJ2-3|many
CASTLRGTTGTQYF
TGTGCCAGTACTTTGCGGGGGACAACTGGTACGCAGTATTTT
>TRBV7-8|TRBD1|TRBJ2-5|many
CASSLGDSQETQYF
TGTGCCAGCAGCTTAGGGGACAGTCAAGAGACCCAGTACTTC
>TRBV3-1|.|TRBJ2-7|many
CASSPYGERGEQYF
TGTGCCAGCAGCCCCTACGGGGAACGAGGCGAGCAGTACTTC
>TRBV2|.|TRBJ1-3|many
CASSEEGWNTIYF
TGTGCCAGCAGTGAAGAGGGTTGGAACACCATATATTTT
>TRBV3-1|.|TRBJ2-7|many
CASSQEGHLTYEQYF
TGTGCCAGCAGCCAAGAAGGGCACCTTACCTACGAGCAGTACTTC
>TRBV28|.|TRBJ2-3|.
CASSLFRDTQYF
TGTGCCAGCAGTTTATTTCGGGATACGCAGTATTTT
>TRBV6-1|TRBD1|TRBJ1-5|few
CASSQQGLGNQPQHF
TGTGCCAGCAGCCAACAGGGGTTGGGCAATCAGCCCCAGCATTTT
>TRBV11-2|.|TRBJ2-6|few
CASSFGVSGANVLTF
TGTGCCAGCAGCTTTGGCGTCTCTGGGGCCAACGTCCTGACTTTC
>TRBV5-1|.|TRBJ2-7|many
CASSLRTSYEQYF
TGCGCCAGCAGCTTAAGGACCTCCTACGAGCAGTACTTC
>TRBV7-9|.|TRBJ2-5|many
CASSQSRGGRQETQYF
TGTGCCAGCAGCCAATCACGAGGGGGAAGGCAAGAGACCCAGTACTTC
>TRBV2|.|TRBJ2-7|many
CASSPQKGVSYEQYF
TGTGCCAGCAGCCCCCAAAAGGGAGTCTCCTACGAGCAGTACTTC
>TRBV6-8|.|TRBJ2-2|.
CASRRGSGELFF
TGTGCCAGCCGAAGGGGGTCCGGGGAGCTGTTTTTT
>TRBV14|.|TRBJ1-1|many
CASSLGRREAFF
TGTGCCAGCAGCCTAGGTCGCAGAGAAGCTTTCTTT